This T cell receptor (beta chain) was identified in a study of Ad26.COV2.S vaccination and SARS-CoV-2 variants. Study context: By the intramuscular route, Ad26.COV2.S was given once, or twice 56 days apart.

As for this clone: What it binds is not known.

Germline V lookup: CDR1 GTSNPN, CDR2 SVGIG (reference sequence). The CDR3 has 15 amino acids. The V end was cut by 3 bases, the J end by 1 base, with 16 bases between. The treatment is: about 20 received Ad26.COV2.S at low or high dose, single or two shots; several received placebo; per-sample allocation not given. On day 63 after the first injection, vaccine and placebo recipients gave samples. Whoever gave the sample was an adult aged 18-55 years in Boston. An Ad26 vector carrying the Wuhan-strain SARS-CoV-2 spike served as the vaccine. Broader study findings: It was reported that spike-specific CD8+ and CD4+ T cell responses were substantially broad after vaccination.

Method: immunoSEQ multiplex PCR; TCRdb's copy keeps in-frame clones and lacks some. Of approximately 480,000 clones listed, roughly 87% are singletons. This clonotype was obtained from a person aged 18-65 years who received the Ad26.COV2.S COVID-19 vaccine or a placebo. The chain joins TRBV30 to TRBJ2-7; TRBD2 is a possible D gene (7 bases). The source material was peripheral blood, sampled in a trial of Ad26.COV2.S vaccine versus placebo. CDR3 sequence: CAWRGRGQGSYEQYF. CDR3 nucleotide sequence: TGTGCCTGGAGGGGGCGGGGGCAGGGATCCTACGAGCAGTACTTC.